This T cell receptor (beta chain) was profiled in a study of CD8 T cells in Susac syndrome. Study background: At the time their blood was drawn, patients with Susac syndrome were either therapy-naive, on corticosteroids (with some of them also receiving intravenous immunoglobulin), or on intravenous immunoglobulin alone. Broader study findings: TEMRA cells and active patients showed peak Susac CD8+ clonal expansion.

The V gene's germline CDR1 is SEHNR and CDR2 FQNEAQ (reference sequence). V was trimmed by 9 bases and J by 5 bases, leaving 13 bases between them. CDR3 size: 12 residues. The patients with Susac syndrome were individuals who fulfilled the recently defined diagnostic criteria for disease that was either definite or probable. Turning to this clonotype: Its antigen is not identified.

Roughly 0.45 to 1 ug RNA was reverse transcribed with random hexamers. The CDR3 of TCR beta was amplified by immunoSEQ multiplex PCR across 54 Vbeta and 13 Jbeta. TCRdb itself ran the immunoSEQ multiplex PCR reads through MiXCR, one entry per CDR3 protein. The sample has 80,000 to 90,000 distinct CDR3 sequences; approximately 95% are singletons. The rearrangement joins TRBV7-9 to TRBJ2-5, with D unresolved. The material sequenced was CD8+ T cells from PBMCs. The sequence came from a human donor with Susac syndrome. This CDR3 is CASTAVPETQYF. DNA for the CDR3: TGTGCCAGTACGGCGGTCCCCGAGACCCAGTACTTC.